Following are 5 T cell receptor beta chains from one sample sequenced in a study of cytomegalovirus exposure and HLA in healthy donors. PCR used 60 Vbeta primers and 13 Jbeta primers. Clones were read by immunoSEQ multiplex PCR, and TCRdb kept only the in-frame ones, dropping some. The table includes some 120,000 clones, 15% to 20% detected once. The sample consisted of PBMCs. Source of these receptors: a female donor in good health and CMV-seropositive.

There are a few counts of this clone. This chain connects TRBV6-1 to TRBJ1-4; a possible D gene is TRBD1 (5 bases). Germline CDR1 is MNHNS and CDR2 is SASEGT. The V end lost 1 base, the J end lost 5 bases, and 14 bases lay between the germline ends. This CDR3 has 16 residues. The CDR3 loop is CASSEEGEGLNEKLFF. CDR3 bases: TGTGCCAGCAGTGAAGAAGGGGAGGGCCTGAATGAAAAACTGTTTTTT.

J is TRBJ1-1 and V is TRBV7-9, with TRBD1 as a possible D gene (6 bases). V was pared by 2 bases and J by 4 bases, with 17 bases between. Germline V gives CDR1 SEHNR, CDR2 FQNEAQ (reference sequence). The CDR3 sequence is 16 residues long. CDR3 in amino acids: CASSLTLGSRGTEAFF. The CDR3 DNA reads TGTGCCAGCAGCTTAACCCTGGGGAGCAGGGGCACTGAAGCTTTCTTT.

This clone was detected only a few times. The gene calls are TRBV30 and TRBJ2-3; perhaps TRBD1 as D (5 bases). The CDR3 is made up of 15 amino acids. The V gene's germline CDR1 is GTSNPN and CDR2 SVGIG (reference sequence). The V end lost 3 bases, the J end lost 0 bases, and 13 bases lay between the germline ends. In DNA form, the CDR3 reads TGTGCCTGGAGCCAGACAGTCTTTAGCACAGATACGCAGTATTTT. Encoded protein: CAWSQTVFSTDTQYF. Variable domain in full (rest from reference TRBV30 and TRBJ2-3): SQTIHQWPATLVQPVGSPLSLECTVEGTSNPNLYWYRQAAGRGLQLLFYSVGIGQISSEVPQNLSASRPQDRQFILSSKKLLLSDSGFYLCAWSQTVFSTDTQYFGPGTRLTVL.

V is TRBV29-1 and J is TRBJ1-1; D ambiguous. Trimming took 7 bases from V and 5 from J, leaving 17 bases between them. The germline V gene has CDR1 SQVTM and CDR2 ANQGSEA. There are 13 residues in the CDR3. CDR3 loop: CSAHLSGRTEAFF. DNA for the CDR3: TGCAGCGCCCACCTCTCGGGTCGAACTGAAGCTTTCTTT.

This chain uses TRBV5-1 with TRBJ1-1, with D hard to call. V was trimmed by 3 bases and J by 0 bases, leaving 6 bases between them. The CDR3 is 13 amino acids. CDR1 SGHRS and CDR2 YFSETQ come from the germline V gene. This CDR3 is CASSYLMNTEAFF. CDR3 nucleotide sequence: TGCGCCAGCAGCTATCTAATGAACACTGAAGCTTTCTTT.